This entry lists 31 T cell receptor beta chains sequenced from one sample in a study of identical twins. MiXCR, run by TCRdb on the 5' RACE reads, gives a single entry per CDR3 protein. Seen here are approximately 1.8 million distinct CDR3 sequences, more than 30% observed once, and the top ten hold less than 0.35%. Sequenced input: cord blood. All receptors come from a newborn girl in good health.

The CDR3 DNA is TGTGCCAGCAGCTTGCCTAGCGGCCTTCTTACCGGGGAGCTGTTTTTT. This sequence encodes CASSLPSGLLTGELFF. The V gene is TRBV5-5, the J gene TRBJ2-2; 7 bases line up with TRBD2. The CDR3 extends over 16 amino acids. CDR1 is SGHKS, CDR2 YYEKEE, per germline (reference sequence). J lost 5 bases, V lost 1 base, and 8 bases had no gene match.

Only a few counts were recorded for this clonotype. V usage is TRBV9 and J usage is TRBJ2-1; weak D call: TRBD2 (6 bases). V was pared by 1 base and J by 2 bases, with 10 bases between. CDR1 is SGDLS and CDR2 is YYNGEE in the germline V gene. This CDR3 has 15 amino acids. CDR3 sequence: CASSVSGEPYNEQFF. CDR3 sequence (DNA): TGTGCCAGCAGCGTATCGGGGGAGCCCTACAATGAGCAGTTCTTC.

J is TRBJ1-5 and V is TRBV4-2, with 7 bases aligning to TRBD1. Germline assignment: CDR1 LGHNA and CDR2 YNFKEQ. V was clipped by 1 base and J by 3 bases; unmatched bases: 3. The CDR3 has 15 residues. This chain's CDR3 is CASSQGTGLNQPQHF. CDR3 DNA sequence: TGTGCCAGCAGCCAAGGGACAGGTCTCAATCAGCCCCAGCATTTT.

This sequence joins TRBV20-1 and TRBJ2-7; the D is unclear. V lost 3 bases, J lost 4 bases, and 16 bases lay in between. The length of the CDR3 is 14 residues. The germline CDR1 and CDR2 sequences are DFQATT and SNEGSKA (reference sequence). The chain's CDR3 is CSARLRSPPYEQYF. The CDR3 nucleotides read TGCAGTGCTAGGTTACGGTCACCTCCGTACGAGCAGTACTTC.

This clonotype was detected a few times. The chain employs TRBV6-1 and TRBJ1-2, with a tentative D call TRBD1 (6 bases). Germline values: CDR1 MNHNS, CDR2 SASEGT. V was cut by 10 bases and J by 0 bases, with 15 bases left in between. The CDR3 consists of 14 residues. This CDR3 is CATFVQGANYGYTF. In DNA form, the CDR3 reads TGTGCCACCTTTGTACAGGGAGCTAACTATGGCTACACCTTC.

This rearrangement joins TRBV20-1 to TRBJ1-1; the match to TRBD1 covers 8 bases. This CDR3 is 13 amino acids long. The V segment lost 6 bases and the J segment 5 bases; nucleotides outside the gene matches: 8. From germline, CDR1 is DFQATT and CDR2 SNEGSKA (reference sequence). The CDR3 protein is CSATTGVVTEAFF. CDR3 nucleotide sequence: TGCAGTGCCACGACAGGGGTGGTGACTGAAGCTTTCTTT.

The chain carries TRBV20-1 and TRBJ2-3; possibly TRBD1 for D (6 bases). Germline V gene lookup returns CDR1 DFQATT and CDR2 SNEGSKA (reference sequence). The CDR3 totals 15 residues. Trimming removed 0 bases at V and 2 bases at J, with 12 bases between. The CDR3 spells CSARDGQRPTDTQYF. In DNA, the CDR3 is TGCAGTGCTAGAGATGGACAGCGGCCCACAGATACGCAGTATTTT.

The chain links TRBV28 to TRBJ2-1; 9 positions match TRBD1. V shed 4 bases and J 15 bases; nucleotides not matched to a gene: 4. CDR1 MDHEN and CDR2 SYDVKM come from the germline V gene. The CDR3 consists of 11 residues. CDR3 bases: TGTGCCAGCAGTTACGGACAGGGGCGGTTCTTC. This codes for CASSYGQGRFF. Variable domain in full (rest from reference TRBV28 and TRBJ2-1): DVKVTQSSRYLVKRTGEKVFLECVQDMDHENMFWYRQDPGLGLRLIYFSYDVKMKEKGDIPEGYSVSREKKERFSLILESASTNQTSMYLCASSYGQGRFFGPGTRLTVL.

The genes are TRBV20-1 and TRBJ1-5; the D is unclear. V shed 3 bases and J shed 7 bases, with 7 bases lying between them. The germline CDR1 and CDR2 sequences are DFQATT and SNEGSKA (reference sequence). The CDR3 totals 11 residues. CDR3 region: CSARNIQPQHF. DNA of the CDR3: TGCAGTGCTAGGAATATACAGCCCCAGCATTTT.

The CDR3, as DNA: TGTGCCAGCAGCCAAGTTCGGGATAATGAGCAGTACTTC. Translation gives CASSQVRDNEQYF. This chain joins TRBV4-2 and TRBJ2-7, with D possibly being TRBD2 (5 bases). CDR3 size: 13 residues. The V gene's germline CDR1 is LGHNA and CDR2 YNFKEQ. The V end was cut by 1 base, the J end by 7 bases, with 11 bases between.

The chain combines TRBV20-1 with TRBJ1-5; D is ambiguous. Trimming stripped 4 bases from V and 3 bases from J, with 10 bases between. The CDR3 loop spans 13 amino acids. Per the germline V gene, CDR1 is DFQATT and CDR2 is SNEGSKA (reference sequence). CDR3 in DNA: TGCAGTGCTAAGGCTTCACCCAATCAGCCCCAGCATTTT. Its translation: CSAKASPNQPQHF.

The V and J genes are TRBV20-1 and TRBJ1-2; D gene ambiguous. The CDR3 spans 12 residues. Trimming cost V 5 bases and J 3 bases, with 10 bases left between them. Germline CDR1 is DFQATT and CDR2 is SNEGSKA (reference sequence). As DNA, the CDR3 is TGCAGTGCTCTCACGGGTGACTATGGCTACACCTTC. Translating it yields CSALTGDYGYTF.

This clonotype was picked up one time. No conserved phenylalanine or tryptophan ends this CDR3, so it is likely a read error. The J gene is TRBJ2-7, the V gene TRBV20-1, with a possible D match to TRBD2 (5 bases). The V gene's germline CDR1 is DFQATT and CDR2 SNEGSKA (reference sequence). CDR3 length equals 13 residues. V was shortened by 3 bases and J by 0 bases, with 9 bases between the two germline ends. CDR3 protein: CSARRGSSYEQYS. The CDR3 bases are TGCAGTGCTAGGAGAGGGAGCTCCTACGAGCAGTACTCC.

This clonotype was detected only a few times. This chain connects TRBV3-1 to TRBJ1-2; a possible D gene is TRBD1 (6 bases). CDR1 and CDR2 (germline): LGHDT, YNNKEL (reference sequence). The V gene lost 4 bases and the J gene lost 8 bases, with 26 bases spanning the gap. This CDR3 contains 17 residues. The CDR3 reads CASSPLGDMSPIYGYTF. Written as DNA, the CDR3 is TGTGCCAGCAGCCCACTAGGGGACATGAGCCCTATCTACGGCTACACCTTC. The full variable domain, its missing parts supplied by reference TRBV3-1 and TRBJ1-2, is DTAVSQTPKYLVTQMGNDKSIKCEQNLGHDTMYWYKQDSKKFLKIMFSYNNKELIINETVPNRFSPKSPDKAHLNLHINSLELGDSAVYFCASSPLGDMSPIYGYTFGSGTRLTVV.

This clonotype was seen only a few times. The genes are TRBV20-1 and TRBJ1-6; 7 bases agree with TRBD1. The trim removed 0 bases at V and 5 bases at J, leaving 4 bases unmatched. Germline V gene data show CDR1 as DFQATT and CDR2 as SNEGSKA (reference sequence). The CDR3 consists of 15 residues. This CDR3 is CSAREKTGNNSPLHF. The CDR3 nucleotides are TGCAGTGCTAGAGAAAAGACAGGGAATAATTCACCCCTCCACTTT.

The V gene is TRBV28, the J gene TRBJ2-5; 7 positions agree with TRBD2. The end of the DNA aligns better with TRBJ2-7, so the J call may be wrong. Per the germline V gene, CDR1 is MDHEN and CDR2 is SYDVKM. There are 17 residues in the CDR3. The CDR3 protein is CASSPPLRASGPCEQYF. The CDR3 DNA follows: TGTGCCAGCAGTCCACCCCTCCGGGCTAGCGGACCCTGCGAGCAGTACTTC.

In its sample, this clonotype was seen a few times. V is TRBV12-3 or TRBV12-4 and J is TRBJ2-1; D is tentatively TRBD1 or TRBD2 (5 bases each). The CDR3 runs to 16 residues. V was pared by 2 bases and J by 3 bases, with 14 bases between. The CDR3 nucleotides are TGTGCCAGCAGTTTACTGTTTGGGACCGGCTACAATGAGCAGTTCTTC. Amino acids: CASSLLFGTGYNEQFF.

Comments on this clonotype: Relative to the germline gene, one junction end is altered; a read error may explain this. The chain is built from TRBV5-1 and TRBJ1-6, with D hard to call. This CDR3 has 14 amino acids. CDR1 SGHRS and CDR2 YFSETQ come from the germline V gene. CDR3 sequence (DNA): TGCGCCAGCAGCTTGGAAGCCTATAATTCACCCCCCCACTTT. It is translated as CASSLEAYNSPPHF.

J is TRBJ1-5 and V is TRBV7-2; unclear D gene. V lost 1 base and J 9 bases, leaving 7 bases between the germline ends. The CDR3 runs 12 residues. The germline CDR1 and CDR2 sequences are SGHTA and FQGNSA. CDR3 loop: CASSLGGTPQHF. CDR3 sequence (DNA): TGTGCCAGCAGCTTAGGTGGAACGCCCCAGCATTTT.

This clonotype was seen a handful of times. V gene TRBV30 combines with J gene TRBJ2-7, with D perhaps TRBD1 (5 bases). Germline CDR1 GTSNPN, CDR2 SVGIG (reference sequence). Deletions cut 0 bases from V and 3 bases from J, with 9 bases between. This CDR3 comprises 13 residues. CDR3 sequence reads: CAWSVQTGYEQYF. The CDR3 nucleotides are TGTGCCTGGAGTGTACAAACAGGCTACGAGCAGTACTTC.

The chain is built from TRBV27 and TRBJ2-5; possibly TRBD2 for D (5 bases). There are 15 residues in the CDR3. Trimming stripped 1 base from V and 5 bases from J, with 14 bases between. Per germline, CDR1 MNHEY and CDR2 SMNVEV (reference sequence). CDR3 sequence reads: CASSLWGSRGETQYF. Here the CDR3 DNA reads TGTGCCAGCAGTTTATGGGGAAGTCGGGGTGAGACCCAGTACTTC.

This chain links TRBV24-1 with TRBJ2-1; 15 bases align to TRBD2. The last part of the DNA fits TRBJ2-7 better; the J call may be wrong. Germline CDR1 reads KGHDR; CDR2 reads SFDVKD. The CDR3 is 19 amino acids. CDR3 sequence: CATSDSGTSGRPLYNEQYF. CDR3 coding DNA: TGTGCCACCAGTGACTCCGGGACTAGCGGGAGGCCCCTCTACAATGAGCAGTACTTC.

The gene calls are TRBV29-1 and TRBJ1-1, with no clear D. Germline V gene sequence: CDR1 SQVTM, CDR2 ANQGSEA. The V gene lost 4 bases and the J gene lost 10 bases, with 16 bases spanning the gap. This CDR3 has 12 residues. The CDR3 is CSVGAARGRAFF. CDR3 bases: TGCAGCGTTGGGGCAGCCCGAGGGAGAGCTTTCTTT.

This clonotype was recorded a few times. The V gene is TRBV11-2, the J gene TRBJ2-1; 8 positions match TRBD1. Germline V gives CDR1 SGHAT, CDR2 FQNNGV. The V and J ends lost 4 bases and 6 bases, in that order; junction bases with no gene match: 8. The CDR3 has 15 amino acids. The DNA of the CDR3 is TGTGCCAGCAGCTCGCTCGGAGGGACAGGCAATGAGCAGTTCTTC. Translation: CASSSLGGTGNEQFF.

Only a few counts were recorded for this clonotype. The chain combines TRBV6-6 with TRBJ1-2, with D possibly being TRBD1 (6 bases). V lost 5 bases, J lost 2 bases, and 12 bases lay in between. The germline V gene has CDR1 MNHNY and CDR2 SVGAGI (reference sequence). The CDR3 runs 14 residues. The CDR3 here is CASSPYTGNYGYTF. The CDR3 bases are TGTGCCAGCAGTCCCTACACAGGGAACTATGGCTACACCTTC.

This clonotype was seen only a few times. The chain links TRBV6-2 or TRBV6-3 to TRBJ2-4; D unclear. From germline, CDR1 is MNHEY and CDR2 SVGEGT. V was shortened by 4 bases and J by 5 bases, with 18 bases between the two germline ends. The CDR3 is made up of 16 amino acids. The CDR3 sequence is CASSFPPRQQENIQYF. For the CDR3, the DNA is TGTGCCAGCAGTTTTCCCCCCAGGCAGCAGGAAAACATTCAGTACTTC.

This clonotype was seen only once. This chain links TRBV20-1 with TRBJ2-7; TRBD1 matches at 7 bases. In germline, CDR1 is DFQATT, CDR2 SNEGSKA (reference sequence). This CDR3 is built from 13 residues. V dropped 4 bases and J dropped 5; count of bases not matched to a gene: 8. The CDR3 sequence is CSATRDRTHEQYF. The CDR3 DNA is TGCAGTGCTACAAGGGACAGAACCCACGAGCAGTACTTC.

The chain recombines TRBV27 with TRBJ2-3, with unresolved D. CDR1 and CDR2 from the germline V gene are MNHEY and SMNVEV (reference sequence). V was shortened by 4 bases and J by 5 bases, with 10 bases between the two germline ends. CDR3 length equals 13 residues. CDR3: CASSSTVEDTQYF. CDR3 bases: TGTGCCAGCAGTTCCACGGTGGAAGATACGCAGTATTTT.

This clonotype was observed a handful of times. The chain carries TRBV12-3 or TRBV12-4 and TRBJ1-5; D call uncertain. The CDR3 extends over 13 amino acids. Trimming stripped 3 bases from V and 4 bases from J, with 7 bases between. CDR3 residues: CASSLTFNQPQHF. The CDR3 nucleotides read TGTGCCAGCAGTTTGACCTTTAATCAGCCCCAGCATTTT.

The chain recombines TRBV25-1 with TRBJ2-3; the D is unclear. Germline assignment: CDR1 MGHDK and CDR2 SYGVNS. The CDR3 extends over 12 amino acids. V lost 0 bases to trimming and J lost 8 bases, with 6 bases between them. Written as DNA, the CDR3 is TGTGCCAGCAGTGAATATATGGGTACGCAGTATTTT. This encodes CASSEYMGTQYF.

This clonotype was recorded many times. The chain recombines TRBV27 with TRBJ1-4; 8 nucleotides agree with TRBD1. CDR1 and CDR2 from the germline V gene are MNHEY and SMNVEV (reference sequence). There are 13 residues in the CDR3. J lost 10 bases, V lost 5 bases, and 6 bases had no gene match. The CDR3 DNA reads as TGTGCCAGCAGTCTAGGACAGGGAGGAAAACTGTTTTTT. It encodes CASSLGQGGKLFF.